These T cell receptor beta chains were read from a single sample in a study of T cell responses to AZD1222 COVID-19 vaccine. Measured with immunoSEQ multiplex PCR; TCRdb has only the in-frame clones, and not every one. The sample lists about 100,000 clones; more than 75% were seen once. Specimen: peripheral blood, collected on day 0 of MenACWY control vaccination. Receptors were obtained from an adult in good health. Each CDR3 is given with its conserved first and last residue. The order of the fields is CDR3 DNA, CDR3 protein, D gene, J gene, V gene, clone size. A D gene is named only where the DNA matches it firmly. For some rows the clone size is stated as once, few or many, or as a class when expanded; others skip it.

CDR3 DNA: TGCGCCAGCAGCCAAGATGGACCGGTCGATACGCAGTATTTT; CDR3 protein: CASSQDGPVDTQYF; D gene: .; J gene: TRBJ2-3; V gene: TRBV4-3; clone size: few
CDR3 DNA: TGTGCCAGCACCGAATCTTCAGGGCTCCCCGGTGAAGCTTTCTTT; CDR3 protein: CASTESSGLPGEAFF; D gene: .; J gene: TRBJ1-1; V gene: TRBV25-1; clone size: .
CDR3 DNA: TGTGCCAGCAGAATTATTGGGACAAGCAATCAGCCCCAGCATTTT; CDR3 protein: CASRIIGTSNQPQHF; D gene: .; J gene: TRBJ1-5; V gene: TRBV6-6; clone size: .
CDR3 DNA: TGTGCCAGCAGCTTAGGGGTAAATAGCAATCAGCCCCAGCATTTT; CDR3 protein: CASSLGVNSNQPQHF; D gene: .; J gene: TRBJ1-5; V gene: TRBV7-9; clone size: .
CDR3 DNA: TGTGCCTGGAGTGGGCTGCGGGGGCTAGACACTGAAGCTTTCTTT; CDR3 protein: CAWSGLRGLDTEAFF; D gene: .; J gene: TRBJ1-1; V gene: TRBV30; clone size: once
CDR3 DNA: TGTGCCAGCAGCCAACGACGGCTTTTCTACGAGCAGTACTTC; CDR3 protein: CASSQRRLFYEQYF; D gene: .; J gene: TRBJ2-7; V gene: TRBV14; clone size: .
CDR3 DNA: TGTGCCAGCAGTTACCTCGGGACAGGGGCCCTGTTTTTT; CDR3 protein: CASSYLGTGALFF; D gene: TRBD1; J gene: TRBJ1-4; V gene: TRBV6-2/TRBV6-3; clone size: .
CDR3 DNA: TGTGCCAGTAGTACCTTGGCAGGTGACCAGCCCCAGCATTTT; CDR3 protein: CASSTLAGDQPQHF; D gene: .; J gene: TRBJ1-5; V gene: TRBV19; clone size: .
CDR3 DNA: TGTGCCAGTAGTATGGGGGTGGAGACCCAGTACTTC; CDR3 protein: CASSMGVETQYF; D gene: .; J gene: TRBJ2-5; V gene: TRBV19; clone size: .
CDR3 DNA: TGTGCCAGCAGGCAAGGGACCGGGGGGGAGACCCAGTACTTC; CDR3 protein: CASRQGTGGETQYF; D gene: TRBD2; J gene: TRBJ2-5; V gene: TRBV27; clone size: .
CDR3 DNA: TGTGCCACCAGCAGGCTTAACTCGAACACTGAAGCTTTCTTT; CDR3 protein: CATSRLNSNTEAFF; D gene: .; J gene: TRBJ1-1; V gene: TRBV15; clone size: .
CDR3 DNA: TGTGCCAGCAGCCCCCCGGGGCACGGGATAAAAGATACGCAGTATTTT; CDR3 protein: CASSPPGHGIKDTQYF; D gene: .; J gene: TRBJ2-3; V gene: TRBV3-1/TRBV3-2; clone size: .
CDR3 DNA: TGTGCCAGCAGTTTAGGGACTAGCGGGATAGGGACCCAGTACTTC; CDR3 protein: CASSLGTSGIGTQYF; D gene: TRBD2; J gene: TRBJ2-5; V gene: TRBV27; clone size: once
CDR3 DNA: TGCGCCAGCAGCGATAGGGCGGGAGTGAGCGACGAGCAGTACTTC; CDR3 protein: CASSDRAGVSDEQYF; D gene: TRBD2; J gene: TRBJ2-7; V gene: TRBV5-1; clone size: few
CDR3 DNA: TGTGCCAGCAGTCCCCCTCTCGACGGACCCTATGGCTACACCTTC; CDR3 protein: CASSPPLDGPYGYTF; D gene: .; J gene: TRBJ1-2; V gene: TRBV28; clone size: .
CDR3 DNA: TGTGCCAGCAGCCGGACAGGGAGGCTCAACGAGCAGTACTTC; CDR3 protein: CASSRTGRLNEQYF; D gene: TRBD1; J gene: TRBJ2-7; V gene: TRBV3-1/TRBV3-2; clone size: .